The sequence of this T cell receptor (beta chain) was determined in a study of blood T cell repertoires in COVID-19. The germline V and J ends were trimmed by 3 bases and 2 bases, with 8 bases remaining between them. The CDR3 runs 13 residues. The germline V gene has CDR1 SGHRS and CDR2 YFSETQ. TCRdb's table, derived via immunoSEQ multiplex PCR, lists solely in-frame clones and lacks some. In the table there are 150,000 to 200,000 clones, roughly 80% of which are singletons. The receptor was derived from a woman aged 30 to 39 with acute or convalescent COVID-19. V and J are TRBV5-1 and TRBJ1-1; D uncertain. The sequencing sample was made of peripheral blood. The CDR3 sequence is CASSSSLNTEAFF. CDR3 coding DNA: TGCGCCAGCAGCTCTAGCCTTAACACTGAAGCTTTCTTT.